The rows below give T cell receptor beta chains drawn from one sample of a study of cytomegalovirus exposure and HLA in healthy donors. The table came from immunoSEQ multiplex PCR; TCRdb's copy has only in-frame clones and leaves some out. The table has 120,000 or so clones, 72% seen once; the top ten hold more than 3%. Sequencing was carried out using PBMCs. These receptor sequences come from a young man in good health and CMV-seronegative. CDR3s include the opening cysteine and the closing phenylalanine or tryptophan. Each record gives: clone size, V gene, D gene, J gene, CDR3 protein, CDR3 DNA. The D gene is left open where the match is weak. Expanded clones are given a class, and other clones once, few, many or no size at all.

>NA|TRBV28|NA|TRBJ2-7
CASSPGQDYEQYF
TGTGCCAGCAGTCCAGGACAAGACTACGAGCAGTACTTC
>NA|TRBV19|TRBD1|TRBJ2-7
CASSTRQGKGSDEQYF
TGTGCCAGTAGTACTCGACAGGGAAAGGGTAGCGACGAGCAGTACTTC
>NA|TRBV4-1|NA|TRBJ2-2
CASSQGPGLNTGELFF
TGCGCCAGCAGCCAAGGGCCGGGTCTCAACACCGGGGAGCTGTTTTTT
>NA|TRBV10-3|NA|TRBJ2-3
CAISESGADTTQYF
TGTGCCATCAGTGAGTCGGGAGCCGATACCACGCAGTATTTT
>NA|TRBV30|NA|TRBJ1-4
CAWSRAYGGNEKLFF
TGTGCCTGGAGTAGGGCGTATGGGGGGAATGAAAAACTGTTTTTT
>NA|TRBV14|NA|TRBJ2-7
CASSPQGSYEQYF
TGTGCCAGCAGCCCCCAGGGGTCCTACGAGCAGTACTTC
>NA|TRBV11-2|NA|TRBJ2-7
CASSSSTNPPTYEQYF
TGTGCCAGCAGCTCCTCGACTAATCCGCCTACCTACGAGCAGTACTTC
>NA|TRBV18|TRBD2|TRBJ2-1
CASSPPGLAGGENEQFF
TGTGCCAGCTCACCACCTGGACTAGCGGGGGGGGAAAATGAGCAGTTCTTC
>NA|TRBV11-2|NA|TRBJ1-3
CASSLAGVGFSGNTIYF
TGTGCCAGCAGCTTAGCAGGTGTCGGTTTTTCTGGAAACACCATATATTTT
>few|TRBV27|TRBD2|TRBJ2-7
CASVGWTSGGYEQYF
TGTGCCAGCGTTGGGTGGACTAGCGGGGGGTACGAGCAGTACTTC
>NA|TRBV6-6|TRBD1|TRBJ2-7
CASSTTGDSSYEQYF
TGTGCCAGCAGTACGACCGGGGACAGCTCCTACGAGCAGTACTTC
>NA|TRBV6-1|TRBD2|TRBJ2-2
CATSGVNTGELFF
TGTGCCACCAGCGGGGTCAACACCGGGGAGCTGTTTTTT
>few|TRBV5-1|TRBD2|TRBJ2-1
CASSLELASYNEQFF
TGCGCCAGCAGCTTGGAACTAGCGTCATACAATGAGCAGTTCTTC
>NA|TRBV5-1|TRBD1|TRBJ2-5
CASSLAVQGAPGTQYF
TGCGCCAGCAGCTTGGCCGTACAGGGGGCACCTGGGACCCAGTACTTC
>NA|TRBV18|TRBD1|TRBJ1-1
CASSEDRNTEAFF
TGTGCCAGCTCAGAGGACAGGAACACTGAGGCTTTCTTT
>few|TRBV28|NA|TRBJ1-4
CASTIWQGGTNEKLFF
TGTGCCAGCACCATCTGGCAGGGTGGCACTAATGAAAAACTGTTTTTT
>NA|TRBV28|NA|TRBJ2-3
CASSPHRVDTQYF
TGTGCCAGCAGTCCACACAGGGTGGATACGCAGTATTTT
>NA|TRBV4-3|TRBD1|TRBJ2-7
CASSRRTGTGADEQYF
TGCGCCAGCAGCCGACGAACCGGGACAGGGGCGGACGAGCAGTACTTC
>NA|TRBV25-1|NA|TRBJ2-3
CASSASGTDTQYF
TGTGCCAGCAGTGCCTCAGGGACAGATACGCAGTATTTT
>NA|TRBV19|NA|TRBJ1-5
CATNQGLFGGNQPQHF
TGTGCCACCAACCAAGGACTTTTCGGGGGCAATCAGCCCCAGCATTTT
>NA|TRBV27|TRBD1|TRBJ2-7
CASSSTRDSYEQYF
TGTGCCAGCAGTTCCACCCGGGACAGCTACGAGCAGTACTTC
>NA|TRBV19|NA|TRBJ1-1
CASSIPQLNTEAFF
TGTGCCAGTAGTATCCCACAGCTGAACACTGAAGCTTTCTTT
>NA|TRBV18|TRBD1|TRBJ1-2
CASSSTGTGAAGYTF
TGTGCCAGCTCCTCCACCGGGACAGGGGCGGCTGGCTACACCTTC
>few|TRBV6-1|TRBD1|TRBJ1-1
CASSEARDRGRAFF
TGTGCCAGCAGTGAAGCGAGGGACAGGGGGCGAGCTTTCTTT
>NA|TRBV19|NA|TRBJ1-1
CASRPRGNTEAFF
TGTGCCAGTAGGCCCAGGGGAAACACTGAAGCTTTCTTT
>NA|TRBV10-3|TRBD1|TRBJ1-1
CAIRSQGALTEAFF
TGTGCCATCAGATCCCAGGGGGCGCTTACTGAAGCTTTCTTT
>NA|TRBV5-1|TRBD1|TRBJ1-6
CASSPTGVSGSPLHF
TGCGCCAGCAGCCCGACAGGGGTTTCGGGTTCACCCCTCCACTTT
>once|TRBV7-2|TRBD1|TRBJ2-7
CASSLGGTGPYEQYF
TGTGCCAGCAGCTTAGGGGGGACAGGGCCCTACGAGCAGTACTTC
>NA|TRBV9|TRBD2|TRBJ2-1
CASSVLAGGIGEQFF
TGTGCCAGCAGCGTGCTAGCGGGGGGAATTGGTGAGCAGTTCTTC
>NA|TRBV15|NA|TRBJ1-1
CATSRAGGNTEAFF
TGTGCCACCAGCAGGGCGGGTGGGAACACTGAAGCTTTCTTT
>NA|TRBV11-2|TRBD1|TRBJ2-2
CASSSRPGQGATGELFF
TGTGCCAGCAGCTCTCGGCCGGGACAGGGGGCTACCGGGGAGCTGTTTTTT